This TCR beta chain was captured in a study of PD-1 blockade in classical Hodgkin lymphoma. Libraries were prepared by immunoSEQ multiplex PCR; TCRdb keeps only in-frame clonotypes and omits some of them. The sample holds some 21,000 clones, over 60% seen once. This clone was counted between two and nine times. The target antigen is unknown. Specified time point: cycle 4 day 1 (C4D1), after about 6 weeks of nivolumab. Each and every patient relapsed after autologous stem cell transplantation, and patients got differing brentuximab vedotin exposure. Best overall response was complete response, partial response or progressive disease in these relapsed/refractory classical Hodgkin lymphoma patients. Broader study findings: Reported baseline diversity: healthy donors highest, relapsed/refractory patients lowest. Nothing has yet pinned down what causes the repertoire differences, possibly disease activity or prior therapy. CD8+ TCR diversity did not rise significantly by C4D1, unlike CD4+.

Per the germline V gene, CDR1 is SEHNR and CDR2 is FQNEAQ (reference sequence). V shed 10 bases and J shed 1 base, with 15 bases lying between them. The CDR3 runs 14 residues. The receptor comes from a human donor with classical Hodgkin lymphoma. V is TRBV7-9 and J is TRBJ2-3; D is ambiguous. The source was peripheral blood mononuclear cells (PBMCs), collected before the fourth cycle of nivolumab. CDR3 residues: CATPQAPGTDTQYF. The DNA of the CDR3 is TGTGCCACGCCCCAAGCACCAGGCACAGATACGCAGTATTTT.